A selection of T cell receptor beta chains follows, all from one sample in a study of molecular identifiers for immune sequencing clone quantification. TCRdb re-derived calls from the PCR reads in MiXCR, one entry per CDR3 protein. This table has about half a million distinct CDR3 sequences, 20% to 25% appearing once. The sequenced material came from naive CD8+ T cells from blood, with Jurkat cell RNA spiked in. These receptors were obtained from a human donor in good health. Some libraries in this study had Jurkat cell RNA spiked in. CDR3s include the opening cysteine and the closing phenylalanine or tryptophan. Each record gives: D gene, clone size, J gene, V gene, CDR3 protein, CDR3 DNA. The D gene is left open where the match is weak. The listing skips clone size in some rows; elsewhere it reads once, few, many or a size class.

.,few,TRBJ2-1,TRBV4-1,CASSQGVQYNEQFF,TGCGCCAGCAGCCAAGGGGTACAGTACAATGAGCAGTTCTTC
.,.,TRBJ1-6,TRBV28,CASSLSAGLMTPLHF,TGTGCCAGCAGTTTAAGTGCGGGCTTAATGACCCCCCTCCACTTT
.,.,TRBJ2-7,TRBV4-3,CASSQDSTSSYEQYF,TGCGCCAGCAGCCAAGATTCGACAAGCTCCTACGAGCAGTACTTC
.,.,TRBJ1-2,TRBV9,CASNGTQPGINYGYTF,TGTGCCAGCAACGGAACCCAACCAGGCATTAACTATGGCTACACCTTC
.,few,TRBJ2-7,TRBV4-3,CASSQDRSSAYEQYF,TGCGCCAGCAGCCAAGATAGGTCTAGCGCCTACGAGCAGTACTTC
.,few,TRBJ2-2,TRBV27,CASSLSTPFLNTGELFF,TGTGCCAGCAGTTTATCGACCCCCTTCTTGAACACCGGGGAGCTGTTTTTT
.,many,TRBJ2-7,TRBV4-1,CASSQDSIGRREQYF,TGCGCCAGCAGCCAAGATTCCATCGGTAGGCGCGAGCAGTACTTC
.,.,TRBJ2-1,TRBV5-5,CAGSLHPQTPYNEQFF,TGTGCCGGCAGCTTGCACCCCCAGACACCATACAATGAGCAGTTCTTC
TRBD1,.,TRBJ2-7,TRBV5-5,CASSLEGQNYEQYF,TGTGCCAGCAGCTTGGAGGGACAGAACTACGAGCAGTACTTC
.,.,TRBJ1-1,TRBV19,CASRSFNADAEAFF,TGTGCCAGTAGGAGTTTTAATGCGGACGCTGAAGCTTTCTTT
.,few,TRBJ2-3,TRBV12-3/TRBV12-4,CASSFFSGAADTQYF,TGTGCCAGCAGTTTTTTTTCGGGGGCCGCAGATACGCAGTATTTT
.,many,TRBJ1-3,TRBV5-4,CASSNGEGLSGNTIYF,TGTGCCAGCAGCAACGGGGAAGGGCTCTCTGGAAACACCATATATTTT
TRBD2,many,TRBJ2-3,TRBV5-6,CASSPNGGAGTDTQYF,TGTGCCAGCAGCCCAAACGGGGGGGCGGGCACAGATACGCAGTATTTT
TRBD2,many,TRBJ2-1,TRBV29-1,CSGSGGLNVHEQFF,TGCAGCGGTAGCGGGGGCCTTAATGTGCATGAGCAGTTCTTC
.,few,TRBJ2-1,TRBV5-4,CASGDEAYNEQFF,TGTGCCAGCGGAGACGAGGCCTACAATGAGCAGTTCTTC
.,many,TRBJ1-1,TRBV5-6,CASSLVGSGEAFF,TGTGCCAGCAGCTTGGTAGGCTCCGGGGAAGCTTTCTTT
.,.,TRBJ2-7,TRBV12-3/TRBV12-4,CASSLGAGAEQYF,TGTGCCAGCAGTTTAGGGGCAGGGGCCGAGCAGTACTTC
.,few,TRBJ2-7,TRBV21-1,CASSNSWREVLYEQYF,TGTGCCAGCAGCAACTCCTGGCGGGAGGTACTATACGAGCAGTACTTC
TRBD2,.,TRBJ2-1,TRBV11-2,CASSLATTSGVSSYNEQFF,TGTGCCAGCAGCTTAGCTACGACTAGCGGGGTTAGCTCCTACAATGAGCAGTTCTTC
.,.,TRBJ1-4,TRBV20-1,CSARGRIEKLFF,TGCAGTGCCAGAGGGAGGATTGAAAAACTGTTTTTT
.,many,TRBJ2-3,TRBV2,CASSERSGGTDTQYF,TGTGCCAGCAGTGAAAGGTCGGGGGGCACAGATACGCAGTATTTT
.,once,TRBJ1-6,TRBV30,CAWSVQVPPHHF,TGTGCCTGGAGTGTACAGGTGCCACCCCACCACTTT
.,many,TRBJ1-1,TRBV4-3,CASSQGIEAFF,TGCGCCAGCAGCCAGGGTATTGAAGCTTTCTTT
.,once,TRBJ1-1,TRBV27,CASSDVQGWGTEAFF,TGTGCCAGCAGTGATGTACAGGGTTGGGGCACTGAAGCTTTCTTT
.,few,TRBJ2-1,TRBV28,CASTPTGVPEQFF,TGTGCCAGCACCCCGACGGGGGTCCCGGAGCAGTTCTTC
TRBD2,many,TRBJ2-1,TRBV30,CAWNPTSGYNEQFF,TGTGCCTGGAACCCGACTAGCGGATACAATGAGCAGTTCTTC
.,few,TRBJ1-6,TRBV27,CASSLAGVYSPLHF,TGTGCCAGCAGTTTGGCAGGTGTTTATTCACCCCTCCACTTT
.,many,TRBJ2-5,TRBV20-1,CSARPKETQYF,TGCAGTGCTAGACCAAAGGAGACCCAGTACTTC
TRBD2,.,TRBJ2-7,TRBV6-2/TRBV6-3,CASRSGLAGVDEQYF,TGTGCCAGCAGAAGCGGACTAGCGGGAGTCGACGAGCAGTACTTC
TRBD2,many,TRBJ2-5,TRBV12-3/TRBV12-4,CASNPGGQETQYF,TGTGCCAGCAACCCGGGGGGGCAAGAGACCCAGTACTTC
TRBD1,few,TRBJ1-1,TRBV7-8,CASSLVPGGVQNTEAFF,TGTGCCAGCAGCTTAGTTCCAGGGGGCGTCCAGAACACTGAAGCTTTCTTT
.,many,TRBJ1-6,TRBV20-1,CSARGGRGRSYNSPLHF,TGCAGTGCTAGAGGGGGCAGGGGACGGTCCTATAATTCACCCCTCCACTTT
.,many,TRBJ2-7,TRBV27,CASSFSDSLTYEQYF,TGTGCCAGCAGTTTTTCGGACAGCTTAACCTACGAGCAGTACTTC
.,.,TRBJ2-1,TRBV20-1,CRASSDYLYNEQFF,TGCAGAGCTAGTTCGGACTACCTATACAATGAGCAGTTCTTC
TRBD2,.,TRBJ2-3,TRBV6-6,CASSYSGGGAGALDTQYF,TGTGCCAGCAGTTACTCGGGCGGGGGAGCGGGGGCGCTGGATACGCAGTATTTT
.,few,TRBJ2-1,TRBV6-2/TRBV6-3,CASRQGHPNGEQFF,TGTGCCAGCAGGCAGGGACACCCTAATGGTGAGCAGTTCTTC
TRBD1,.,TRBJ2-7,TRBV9,CASSVDVGTAYEQYF,TGTGCCAGCAGCGTAGACGTCGGGACAGCCTACGAGCAGTACTTC
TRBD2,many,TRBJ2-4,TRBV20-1,CSASMAGGPLNIQYF,TGCAGTGCTAGCATGGCGGGAGGGCCGTTAAACATTCAGTACTTC
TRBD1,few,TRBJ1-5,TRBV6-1,CASRRDRGSNQPQHF,TGTGCCAGCAGACGGGACAGGGGGAGCAATCAGCCCCAGCATTTT
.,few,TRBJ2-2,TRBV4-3,CASSQGLLDYTGELFF,TGCGCCAGCAGCCAAGGTCTACTTGACTACACCGGGGAGCTGTTTTTT
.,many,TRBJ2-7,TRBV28,CASTTGRTYEQYF,TGTGCCAGCACCACGGGCCGGACCTACGAGCAGTACTTC
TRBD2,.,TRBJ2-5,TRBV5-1,CASSLTSGGPETHYF,TGCGCCAGCAGCTTGACTAGCGGGGGGCCAGAGACCCATTACTTC
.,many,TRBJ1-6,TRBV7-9,CASSSSDSNYSPLHF,TGTGCCAGCAGCTCTTCCGACAGCAATTATTCACCCCTCCACTTT
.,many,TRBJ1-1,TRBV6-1,CASSLGSLEAFF,TGTGCCAGCAGCTTGGGCAGCCTTGAAGCTTTCTTT
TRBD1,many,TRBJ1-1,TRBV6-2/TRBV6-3,CASNYRDRVFTEAFF,TGTGCCAGCAATTACCGGGACAGGGTGTTCACTGAAGCTTTCTTT
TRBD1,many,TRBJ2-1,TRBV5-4,CASRGTGGSDEQFF,TGTGCCAGCAGAGGGACAGGGGGCTCCGATGAGCAGTTCTTC
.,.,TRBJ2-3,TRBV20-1,CSARDGGGTTNTDTQYF,TGCAGTGCTAGAGATGGGGGCGGGACAACAAACACAGATACGCAGTATTTT
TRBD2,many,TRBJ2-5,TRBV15,CATSRDMTSAQETQYF,TGTGCCACCAGCAGAGATATGACTAGCGCCCAAGAGACCCAGTACTTC
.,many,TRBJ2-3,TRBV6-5,CASSYSYWGSGPKTSTDTQYF,TGTGCCAGCAGTTACTCGTACTGGGGAAGTGGACCAAAAACTAGCACAGATACGCAGTATTTT
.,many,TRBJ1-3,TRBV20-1,CSARGKSGNTIYF,TGCAGTGCTAGGGGTAAATCTGGAAACACCATATATTTT